The 26 T cell receptor beta chains in this list originate from one sample, sequenced in a study of T cells in Graves' hyperthyroidism and ophthalmopathy. Amplified regions were TCR beta CDR3 sequences from RNA transcripts. First-round RT-PCR with HTBI primers amplified the TCR CDR3 region. Each CDR3 protein is one row after TCRdb ran MiXCR on the multiplex PCR reads. Of 500,000 to 750,000 distinct CDR3 sequences in the sample, 15% to 18% were seen once. The source material was blood. The receptors were gathered from a woman in her 30s with Graves' hyperthyroidism.

The table lists this clonotype with many counts. The genes are TRBV5-6 and TRBJ2-1; TRBD1 agrees at 7 bases. With V trimmed by 5 bases and J by 9 bases, 5 bases remained unmatched. The CDR3 consists of 12 residues. Germline V lookup: CDR1 SGHDT, CDR2 YYEEEE. The CDR3: CASRLTGFEQFF. The CDR3 DNA reads TGTGCCAGCAGGCTGACAGGGTTTGAGCAGTTCTTC.

The chain employs TRBV6-1 and TRBJ2-2, with D unresolved. The germline CDR1 and CDR2 sequences are MNHNS and SASEGT. Trimming took off 6 bases at V and 3 bases at J, with 14 bases between the two ends. The CDR3 spans 15 residues. The CDR3 reads CASRRGDEYTGELFF. The CDR3, as DNA: TGTGCCAGCAGACGCGGTGACGAGTACACCGGGGAGCTGTTTTTT.

This chain joins TRBV2 and TRBJ1-6; no firm D call. CDR1 is SNHLY, CDR2 FYNNEI, per germline. The CDR3 extends over 12 amino acids. The germline V and J ends were trimmed by 6 bases and 8 bases, with 8 bases remaining between them. The CDR3 DNA sequence: TGTGCCAGCAGACCCGGTGATTCACCCCTCCACTTT. Translating gives CASRPGDSPLHF.

V gene TRBV4-1 combines with J gene TRBJ1-1; no definite D call. In germline, CDR1 is MGHRA, CDR2 YSYEKL. Trimming stripped 1 base from V and 3 bases from J, with 12 bases between. This CDR3 has 15 amino acids. CDR3 sequence: CASSQVGLGDTEAFF. CDR3 nucleotide sequence: TGCGCCAGCAGCCAAGTTGGGCTGGGCGACACTGAAGCTTTCTTT.

V is TRBV7-6 and J is TRBJ1-2; 7 positions agree with TRBD1. The CDR3 totals 16 residues. The V segment lost 0 bases and the J segment 3 bases; nucleotides outside the gene matches: 7. Germline values: CDR1 SGHVS, CDR2 FNYEAQ. The CDR3 is CASSLAGGRNDYGYTF. The CDR3 DNA reads TGTGCCAGCAGCTTAGCAGGGGGCCGTAACGACTATGGCTACACCTTC.

The CDR3 protein is CASSQQGRNSPLHF. The DNA for the CDR3 is TGTGCCAGCAGCCAACAGGGTAGAAATTCACCCCTCCACTTT. The rearrangement uses TRBV3-1 and TRBJ1-6, with D possibly TRBD1 on 5 matching bases. CDR1 and CDR2 from the germline V gene are LGHDT and YNNKEL (reference sequence). V was clipped by 2 bases and J by 7 bases, with 9 bases between them. The CDR3 spans 14 residues.

The chain recombines TRBV19 with TRBJ2-7, with TRBD1 matching 10 bases. The CDR3 has 13 residues. Germline V CDR1 and CDR2: LNHDA, SQIVND (reference sequence). Losses at the gene ends were 7 bases for V and 2 bases for J; bases not matched to a gene: 2. Here the CDR3 reads CASKDRGPYEQYF. DNA of the CDR3: TGTGCCAGTAAAGACAGGGGGCCCTACGAGCAGTACTTC.

As for this clonotype: A much larger clone sits a single nucleotide away, making a read error possible. It is likely a read error, because the conserved phenylalanine at the end of the CDR3 is missing. The genes are TRBV7-9 and TRBJ2-2, with 10 positions matching TRBD2. Germline V lookup: CDR1 SEHNR, CDR2 FQNEAQ (reference sequence). The CDR3 sequence is 16 residues long. V was pared by 6 bases and J by 2 bases, with 6 bases of the junction left unmatched. CDR3 sequence (DNA): TGTGCCAGCAGGCCATGGACTAGCGGTAACACCGGGGAGCTGTTTCTT. This translates into CASRPWTSGNTGELFL.

Details on this clonotype: One end of the junction fails to match germline, which may point to a read error. This sequence joins TRBV10-3 and TRBJ1-5; no definite D call. Looked up from germline, CDR1 is ENHRY and CDR2 is SYGVKD. This CDR3 comprises 15 residues. CDR3 sequence: CAISESLRGNQPRHF. CDR3 in DNA: TGTGCCATCAGTGAATCACTCAGAGGGAATCAGCCCCGGCATTTT.

The V gene is TRBV5-1, the J gene TRBJ2-5; 11 bases align to TRBD2. The V gene's germline CDR1 is SGHRS and CDR2 YFSETQ. This CDR3 is 15 amino acids long. Losses at the gene ends were 3 bases for V and 5 bases for J; bases not matched to a gene: 6. The DNA of the CDR3 is TGCGCCAGCAGCTCAACTAGCGGGAGCAGGGAGACCCAGTACTTC. Translating it yields CASSSTSGSRETQYF.

This clonotype was seen repeatedly, ten times or more. The V gene is TRBV2, the J gene TRBJ2-7; D uncertain. CDR1 is SNHLY and CDR2 is FYNNEI in the germline V gene. V lost 3 bases to trimming and J lost 0 bases, with 9 bases between them. The CDR3 length is 14 residues. The CDR3 is CASSDIVSSYEQYF. CDR3 nucleotide sequence: TGTGCCAGCAGTGATATCGTCAGCTCCTACGAGCAGTACTTC.

This clonotype was observed a handful of times. The chain is built from TRBV20-1 and TRBJ2-2, with 12 nucleotides matching TRBD2. J was trimmed by 5 bases and V by 3 bases; bases with no gene match: 7. The V gene's germline CDR1 is DFQATT and CDR2 SNEGSKA (reference sequence). This CDR3 spans 16 amino acids. DNA of the CDR3: TGCAGTGCTAGCGGTAGCGGGACTAGCGGGACCGGGGAGCTGTTTTTT. This codes for CSASGSGTSGTGELFF.

This clonotype was seen at least ten times. The CDR3 DNA is TGTGCCAGCAGTTACGGGACTAGCGGCCCTTGGGATGAGCAGTTCTTC. The encoded protein is CASSYGTSGPWDEQFF. The chain carries TRBV6-2 or TRBV6-3 and TRBJ2-1, with 11 nucleotides matching TRBD2. This CDR3 contains 16 residues. Germline-derived CDR1 and CDR2 are MNHEY and SVGEGT. V was clipped by 2 bases and J by 8 bases; unmatched bases: 8.

This clonotype appeared many times. The rearrangement uses TRBV24-1 and TRBJ2-7; tentatively, D is TRBD2 (6 bases). The germline V and J ends were trimmed by 3 bases and 1 base, with 12 bases remaining between them. From germline, CDR1 is KGHDR and CDR2 SFDVKD. There are 15 residues in the CDR3. The DNA of the CDR3 is TGTGCCACCAGTGATGGGGGGTCTCTATCCTACGAGCAGTACTTC. It codes for CATSDGGSLSYEQYF.

This clonotype was found many times. This sequence joins TRBV7-9 and TRBJ2-5; D is unclear. With 5 bases removed from V and 5 bases from J, the gap between germline ends came to 9 bases. CDR3 length equals 12 residues. Germline V gene lookup returns CDR1 SEHNR and CDR2 FQNEAQ (reference sequence). In DNA, the CDR3 is TGTGCCAGCAGCCCGACCTGGGAGACCCAGTACTTC. Translating it yields CASSPTWETQYF.

This chain joins TRBV24-1 and TRBJ2-1; D ambiguous. Trimming cost V 1 base and J 9 bases, with 6 bases left between them. CDR3 length: 12 amino acids. Per germline, CDR1 KGHDR and CDR2 SFDVKD. The CDR3: CATSDLGFEQFF. In DNA form, the CDR3 reads TGTGCCACCAGTGATTTAGGGTTTGAGCAGTTCTTC.

The rearrangement links TRBV20-1 to TRBJ2-7, with D perhaps matching TRBD1 (6 bases). Germline CDR1 DFQATT, CDR2 SNEGSKA (reference sequence). The CDR3 is 13 residues long. Deletions cut 5 bases from V and 3 bases from J, with 14 bases between. The CDR3 DNA reads TGCAGTGCTTCACCGGGACACCGCTACGAGCAGTACTTC. This gives the protein CSASPGHRYEQYF.

There are many counts of this clonotype. V usage is TRBV7-9 and J usage is TRBJ2-5; 7 nucleotides align to TRBD2. Trimming removed 3 bases from V and 5 bases from J; junction bases left unmatched: 6. Germline lookup yields CDR1 SEHNR and CDR2 FQNEAQ (reference sequence). The length of the CDR3 is 14 residues. CDR3: CASSFLKGGETQYF. The CDR3 coding sequence is TGTGCCAGCAGCTTCTTAAAGGGAGGGGAGACCCAGTACTTC.

The V and J genes are TRBV7-2 and TRBJ1-1; tentatively, D is TRBD1 (5 bases). Trimming took 4 bases from V and 1 from J, leaving 13 bases between them. Germline CDR1 SGHTA, CDR2 FQGNSA. The CDR3 spans 15 residues. CDR3 region: CASSSPFGGNTEAFF. CDR3 nucleotide sequence: TGTGCCAGCAGCTCCCCTTTTGGGGGGAACACTGAAGCTTTCTTT.

There are many counts of this clonotype. The chain recombines TRBV20-1 with TRBJ2-1; the D is unclear. Trimming left V 3 bases short and J 10 bases short, with 7 bases between. Per the germline V gene, CDR1 is DFQATT and CDR2 is SNEGSKA (reference sequence). The CDR3 sequence is 10 residues long. CDR3 in DNA: TGCAGTGCTAGCCGAGAGGAGCAGTTCTTC. Its translation is CSASREEQFF.

This clonotype was observed at least ten times. The genes are TRBV5-6 and TRBJ1-4; a possible D gene is TRBD1 (6 bases). The V and J ends lost 4 bases and 3 bases respectively, with 13 bases between them. The CDR3 spans 15 residues. Germline V gene data show CDR1 as SGHDT and CDR2 as YYEEEE. CDR3 protein: CASSRDRSANEKLFF. CDR3 DNA sequence: TGTGCCAGCAGCCGTGACAGGAGCGCTAATGAAAAACTGTTTTTT.

The rearrangement uses TRBV19 and TRBJ2-1, with 15 bases aligning to TRBD2. There are 14 residues in the CDR3. V shed 10 bases and J 6 bases; nucleotides not matched to a gene: 4. Germline V lookup: CDR1 LNHDA, CDR2 SQIVND (reference sequence). In nucleotides, the CDR3 is TGTGCCACCCGGACTAGCGGGAGGGGCAATGAGCAGTTCTTC. It encodes CATRTSGRGNEQFF.

This clonotype was seen more than once but under ten times. The V gene is TRBV4-3, the J gene TRBJ2-5, with 7 bases identical to TRBD2. This CDR3 contains 14 residues. Germline V CDR1 and CDR2: LGHNA, YSLEER. With 3 bases clipped from V and 1 base from J, the junction kept 2 bases outside the gene matches. The CDR3 loop is CASSQRLAQETQYF. CDR3 in DNA: TGCGCCAGCAGCCAGAGACTAGCCCAAGAGACCCAGTACTTC.

This clonotype was seen only a few times. The chain joins TRBV12-3 or TRBV12-4 to TRBJ2-3; D uncertain. This CDR3 is built from 14 residues. V lost 4 bases and J 2 bases, leaving 10 bases between the germline ends. For the CDR3, the DNA is TGTGCCAGCAGTTGGGGTCTTCTCACAGATACGCAGTATTTT. Translating gives CASSWGLLTDTQYF.

This clonotype was picked up a small number of times. V usage is TRBV10-3 and J usage is TRBJ1-6, with D uncertain. Germline V gives CDR1 ENHRY, CDR2 SYGVKD. The CDR3 loop spans 16 amino acids. The V end lost 2 bases, the J end lost 0 bases, and 8 bases lay between the germline ends. CDR3 amino acids: CAISEARSSYNSPLHF. CDR3 nucleotide sequence: TGTGCCATCAGTGAGGCCAGGAGCTCCTATAATTCACCCCTCCACTTT.

The chain couples TRBV7-2 to TRBJ2-7; D gene ambiguous. The ends were cut back, 4 bases at V and 3 bases at J, with 13 bases in the middle. The CDR3 is made up of 14 amino acids. Germline V gene sequence: CDR1 SGHTA, CDR2 FQGNSA. The CDR3 nucleotides are TGTGCCAGCAGCTCCGGGCAGGCACTCTACGAGCAGTACTTC. It translates to CASSSGQALYEQYF.